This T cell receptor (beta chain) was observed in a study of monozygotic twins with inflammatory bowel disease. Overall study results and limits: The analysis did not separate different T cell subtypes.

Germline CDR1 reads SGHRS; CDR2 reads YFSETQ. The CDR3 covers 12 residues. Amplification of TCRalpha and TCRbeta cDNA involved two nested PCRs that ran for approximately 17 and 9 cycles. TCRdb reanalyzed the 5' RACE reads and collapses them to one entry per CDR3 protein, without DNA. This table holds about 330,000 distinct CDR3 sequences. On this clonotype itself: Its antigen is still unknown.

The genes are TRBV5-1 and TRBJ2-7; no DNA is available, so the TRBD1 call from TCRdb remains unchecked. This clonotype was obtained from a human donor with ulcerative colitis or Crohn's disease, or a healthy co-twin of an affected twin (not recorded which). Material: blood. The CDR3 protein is CASSPPSYEQYF.